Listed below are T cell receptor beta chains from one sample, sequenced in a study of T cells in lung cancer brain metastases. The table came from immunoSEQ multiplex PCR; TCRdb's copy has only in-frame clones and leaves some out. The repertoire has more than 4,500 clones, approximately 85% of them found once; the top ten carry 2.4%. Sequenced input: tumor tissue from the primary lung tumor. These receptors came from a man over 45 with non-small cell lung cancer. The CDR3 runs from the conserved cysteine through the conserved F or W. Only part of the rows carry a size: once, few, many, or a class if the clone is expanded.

CASSSTGGDYGYTF | TRBJ1-2 | TRBV5-1 | .
CAWSSWGGMNTEAFF | TRBJ1-1 | TRBV30 | .
CASSLDGGNIQYF | TRBJ2-4 | TRBV5-5 | .
CASSPFFSGSIYEQYF | TRBJ2-7 | TRBV27 | .
CASSELPTGAGNTIYF | TRBJ1-3 | TRBV2 | .
CASSPRGRTNTEAFF | TRBJ1-1 | TRBV18 | .
CASSQSSGRANEQFF | TRBJ2-1 | TRBV18 | .
CASSKISGVSYNEQFF | TRBJ2-1 | TRBV7-3 | once
CASTAAGTGAEVGGYTF | TRBJ1-2 | TRBV28 | .
CASGLGTGYTF | TRBJ1-2 | TRBV5-1 | .
CASTPQDRYGYTF | TRBJ1-2 | TRBV2 | .
CASSEAWGRETQYF | TRBJ2-5 | TRBV6-1 | .
CSVEKGLNTEAFF | TRBJ1-1 | TRBV29-1 | .
CASSLDSAGRGAFF | TRBJ1-1 | TRBV7-9 | .
CASSPSSGRNTDTQYF | TRBJ2-3 | TRBV7-7 | .
CASSPGGDTQYF | TRBJ2-3 | TRBV6-6 | .
CASSPRAGGSYEQYF | TRBJ2-7 | TRBV18 | .
CASGLGTGGTGELFF | TRBJ2-2 | TRBV12-5 | .
CASSVGSSSYNSPLHF | TRBJ1-6 | TRBV19 | .
CASSPRISGGNTGELFF | TRBJ2-2 | TRBV18 | .
CASTEGDLGEKLFF | TRBJ1-4 | TRBV19 | .
CASSLVLAGADEQFF | TRBJ2-1 | TRBV7-8 | once
CASSPAPGRGSYNEQFF | TRBJ2-1 | TRBV4-1 | once
CASSLAGGRSYEQYF | TRBJ2-7 | TRBV7-8 | .
CASMGFAEAFF | TRBJ1-1 | TRBV6-1 | .
CASSPRRGGHETQYF | TRBJ2-5 | TRBV4-1 | .
CASSRDSGVQFF | TRBJ2-1 | TRBV25-1 | .